Following are 18 T cell receptor beta chains from one sample sequenced in a study of blood T cell repertoires in COVID-19. Some clones are missing from TCRdb's copy, which holds only in-frame ones; the method was immunoSEQ multiplex PCR. The sample holds fewer than 300,000 clones, 70% to 90% seen once. Sample: peripheral blood. These receptors were obtained from a woman aged 25 to 45 with COVID-19, enrolled during active disease.

As for this clone: The same CDR3 also results from other DNA sequences found in this sample. V usage is TRBV27 and J usage is TRBJ2-7, with 7 bases that match TRBD1. The trim removed 2 bases at V and 2 bases at J, leaving 0 bases unmatched. CDR3 length: 13 amino acids. Per the germline V gene, CDR1 is MNHEY and CDR2 is SMNVEV (reference sequence). The CDR3 is CASSLRGPYEQYF. CDR3 nucleotide sequence: TGTGCCAGCAGTTTAAGGGGGCCCTACGAGCAGTACTTC.

V and J are TRBV5-4 and TRBJ1-6, with D possibly TRBD1 on 5 matching bases. The V end was cut by 5 bases, the J end by 7 bases, with 10 bases between. The CDR3 has 13 residues. The germline V gene has CDR1 SGHNT and CDR2 YYREEE (reference sequence). Here the CDR3 DNA reads TGTGCCAGCAGTTGGGGGGGGAATTCACCCCTCCACTTT. It encodes CASSWGGNSPLHF.

This clone was seen only a few times. This chain connects TRBV6-5 to TRBJ1-1; possibly TRBD1 for D (6 bases). The CDR3 consists of 16 residues. Germline V gene data show CDR1 as MNHEY and CDR2 as SVGAGI. The V gene lost 2 bases and the J gene lost 0 bases, with 13 bases spanning the gap. The CDR3 region has the DNA TGTGCCAGCAGTTACGGGCTGCAGGGGATGAACACTGAAGCTTTCTTT. Translated, it gives CASSYGLQGMNTEAFF.

The chain employs TRBV28 and TRBJ2-1; 7 bases are a match to TRBD1. The CDR3 is made up of 15 amino acids. Losses at the gene ends were 6 bases for V and 7 bases for J; bases not matched to a gene: 12. The germline CDR1 and CDR2 sequences are MDHEN and SYDVKM. CDR3 nucleotides: TGTGCCAGCAGCAGTCCGCCCGACAGGGTTAATGAGCAGTTCTTC. Protein product: CASSSPPDRVNEQFF. The complete variable domain, with remaining parts taken from reference TRBV28 and TRBJ2-1, reads DVKVTQSSRYLVKRTGEKVFLECVQDMDHENMFWYRQDPGLGLRLIYFSYDVKMKEKGDIPEGYSVSREKKERFSLILESASTNQTSMYLCASSSPPDRVNEQFFGPGTRLTVL.

This chain uses TRBV7-2 with TRBJ2-5; D is unresolved. V gave up 5 bases and J gave up 1 base, with 11 bases separating them. The CDR3 is 14 residues long. Germline CDR1 reads SGHTA; CDR2 reads FQGNSA. The CDR3 DNA follows: TGTGCCAGCAGCAAAAGAGGTAGCCAAGAGACCCAGTACTTC. Translated, it gives CASSKRGSQETQYF. The variable domain in full, with the rest retrieved from reference TRBV7-2 and TRBJ2-5, is GAGVSQSPSNKVTEKGKDVELRCDPISGHTALYWYRQSLGQGLEFLIYFQGNSAPDKSGLPSDRFSAERTGGSVSTLTIQRTQQEDSAVYLCASSKRGSQETQYFGPGTRLLVL.

The chain employs TRBV12-3 or TRBV12-4 and TRBJ1-1; tentatively, D is TRBD1 (6 bases). Trimming removed 9 bases from V and 11 bases from J, with 22 bases in between. The CDR3 is made up of 13 amino acids. As DNA, the CDR3 is TGTGCCAGTTCTATAGGAGCGGGGGCGCGGGCTTTCTTT. Translation: CASSIGAGARAFF.

This chain links TRBV27 with TRBJ2-3, with 7 bases that match TRBD2. The CDR3 runs to 15 residues. The V and J ends lost 5 bases and 1 base, in that order; junction bases with no gene match: 6. The germline CDR1 and CDR2 sequences are MNHEY and SMNVEV (reference sequence). CDR3 sequence: CASSTGLDGTDTQYF. CDR3 sequence (DNA): TGTGCCAGCAGTACCGGACTAGACGGCACAGATACGCAGTATTTT.

The chain has TRBV28 and TRBJ1-2, with D perhaps matching TRBD1 (5 bases). Germline V gene data show CDR1 as MDHEN and CDR2 as SYDVKM. With 4 bases removed from V and 8 bases from J, the gap between germline ends came to 20 bases. The CDR3 sequence is 15 residues long. The CDR3 spells CASSSPGGALRGYTF. CDR3 sequence (DNA): TGTGCCAGCAGTTCCCCAGGAGGGGCCCTTAGGGGCTACACCTTC.

The chain employs TRBV4-1 and TRBJ1-1, with TRBD1 matching over 10 bases. V lost 3 bases, J lost 5 bases, and 6 bases stayed unmatched. Germline assignment: CDR1 MGHRA and CDR2 YSYEKL. The CDR3 has 15 amino acids. CDR3 amino acids: CASSHLPGQGTEAFF. The CDR3 DNA reads TGCGCCAGCAGCCACCTCCCGGGACAGGGGACTGAAGCTTTCTTT.

The V and J genes are TRBV7-6 and TRBJ2-7; TRBD1 might be the D (6 bases). The length of the CDR3 is 14 residues. The germline V gene encodes CDR1 SGHVS and CDR2 FNYEAQ. Trimming removed 5 bases from V and 2 bases from J, with 13 bases in between. CDR3 nucleotide sequence: TGTGCCAGCAGCCTTTACAGGGCTCCCTACGAGCAGTACTTC. Protein product: CASSLYRAPYEQYF.

This chain uses TRBV15 with TRBJ2-2; 12 bases are shared with TRBD2. The J segment lost 6 bases and the V segment lost 4 bases, leaving 9 bases of the junction unmatched. In germline, CDR1 is LNHNV, CDR2 YYDKDF (reference sequence). CDR3 size: 17 residues. The CDR3 DNA is TGTGCCACCAGCACGACTAGCGGGGGAGGTGGGCCCGGGGAGCTGTTTTTT. Protein sequence: CATSTTSGGGGPGELFF.

V is TRBV6-5 and J is TRBJ2-7; the D is unclear. Germline values: CDR1 MNHEY, CDR2 SVGAGI. The CDR3 contains 13 residues. Trimming took off 8 bases at V and 0 bases at J, with 11 bases between the two ends. The CDR3 sequence is CASARGLSYEQYF. CDR3 bases: TGTGCCAGCGCCCGCGGCCTCTCCTACGAGCAGTACTTC.

This clone was recorded a few times. The CDR3 sequence: CASSPGAGAYGYTF. The CDR3 DNA is TGTGCCAGCTCACCAGGTGCAGGTGCCTATGGCTACACCTTC. V is TRBV18 and J is TRBJ1-2, with no clear D. The V end lost 2 bases, the J end lost 4 bases, and 11 bases lay between the germline ends. The CDR3 has 14 residues. Germline CDR1 reads KGHSH; CDR2 reads LQKENI.

This rearrangement joins TRBV12-3 or TRBV12-4 to TRBJ1-4; D may be TRBD1 (5 bases). This CDR3 contains 13 residues. V was shortened by 8 bases and J by 8 bases, with 15 bases between the two germline ends. The CDR3 protein is CASYGGGNEKLFF. CDR3 DNA: TGTGCCAGCTATGGGGGGGGTAACGAAAAACTGTTTTTT.

This chain connects TRBV6-1 to TRBJ2-5; D is perhaps TRBD2 (7 bases). The V end was cut by 2 bases, the J end by 5 bases, with 12 bases between. Germline CDR1 MNHNS, CDR2 SASEGT. This CDR3 has 14 amino acids. In DNA form, the CDR3 reads TGTGCCAGCAGTGAAACGGGGGGCCTGGAGACCCAGTACTTC. Translation: CASSETGGLETQYF.

This chain links TRBV6-1 with TRBJ2-5; D is unclear. Germline assignment: CDR1 MNHNS and CDR2 SASEGT. This CDR3 region has 14 residues. Deletions cut 0 bases from V and 7 bases from J, with 12 bases between. The CDR3 spells CASSEALRRGTQYF. CDR3 coding DNA: TGTGCCAGCAGTGAAGCGCTGAGGCGAGGGACCCAGTACTTC.

This clone appeared once. This chain uses TRBV5-1 with TRBJ2-1, with TRBD2 matching over 15 bases. Germline-derived CDR1 and CDR2 are SGHRS and YFSETQ. V lost 4 bases, J lost 9 bases, and 11 bases stayed unmatched. This CDR3 is built from 17 residues. The CDR3 loop reads CASSLRTSGGVYGEQFF. The CDR3 DNA sequence: TGCGCCAGCAGCCTTAGGACTAGCGGGGGGGTCTACGGTGAGCAGTTCTTC.

This clone was detected only once. V usage is TRBV12-3 or TRBV12-4 and J usage is TRBJ1-1, with D possibly TRBD1 on 6 matching bases. V was trimmed by 6 bases and J by 0 bases, leaving 8 bases between them. This CDR3 has 13 amino acids. DNA of the CDR3: TGTGCCAGCAGCGGACAGATGAACACTGAAGCTTTCTTT. It translates to CASSGQMNTEAFF.